The source of this T cell receptor beta chain is a study of cytomegalovirus exposure and HLA in healthy donors. Turning to the study itself: Earlier sequencing of some 170 million T cells yielded 95 million to 120 million unique TCR beta sequences. Falling in the Caucasian-associated ancestry cluster were about 80% of under 450 genotyped donors.

With 60 Vbeta and 13 Jbeta primers, the PCR was carried out. Sequencing used immunoSEQ multiplex PCR; TCRdb keeps in-frame clones, though not all of them. Found here are some 110,000 clones, 73% of them singletons; the top ten hold over 4%. Study-wide results and caveats: Being indistinguishable, some V segments were excluded, TRBV6-2 and TRBV6-3 among them.

About this clone: No antigen is known for it.

The CDR3 is 13 amino acids. With 1 base removed from V and 6 bases from J, the gap between germline ends came to 9 bases. Germline V gene lookup returns CDR1 MNHEY and CDR2 SMNVEV (reference sequence). The TCR comes from a man aged 55 to 70 in good health and CMV-seropositive. The sample comprised PBMCs. This chain joins TRBV27 and TRBJ1-1; D not resolved. CDR3 bases: TGTGCCAGCAGTTTATTACAAAAGTCTGAAGCTTTCTTT. It codes for CASSLLQKSEAFF.